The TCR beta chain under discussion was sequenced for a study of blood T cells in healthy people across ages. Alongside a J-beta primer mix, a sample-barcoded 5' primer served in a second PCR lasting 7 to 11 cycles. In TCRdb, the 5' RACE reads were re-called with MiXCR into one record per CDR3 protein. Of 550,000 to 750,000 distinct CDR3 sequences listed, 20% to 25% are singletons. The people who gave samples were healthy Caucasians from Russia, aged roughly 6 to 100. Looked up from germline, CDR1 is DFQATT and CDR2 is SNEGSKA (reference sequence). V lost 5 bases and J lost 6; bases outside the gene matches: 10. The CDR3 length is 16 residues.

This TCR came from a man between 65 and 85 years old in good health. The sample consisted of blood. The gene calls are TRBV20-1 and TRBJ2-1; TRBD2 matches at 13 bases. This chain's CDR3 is CSARRTSGGGLNEQFF. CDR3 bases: TGCAGTGCTCGGCGGACTAGCGGGGGCGGCCTCAATGAGCAGTTCTTC.